What follows is one TCR beta chain and its context. The entry originates in a study of blood T cell repertoires in COVID-19. On the study more broadly: T cells, B-cell-depleted T cells, or PBMCs supplied cDNA or gDNA.

Only in-frame clones appear in the TCRdb table, and some are missing; sequencing was by immunoSEQ multiplex PCR. The sample lists more than 200,000 clones, 75% to 85% occurring once. Germline CDR1 is LNHDA and CDR2 is SQIVND (reference sequence). This CDR3 contains 14 residues. V lost 10 bases, J lost 2 bases, and 18 bases lay in between. The receptor's source is a woman aged 40 to 49 who had recovered from COVID-19. V usage is TRBV19 and J usage is TRBJ2-7, with no clear D. The sample consisted of peripheral blood. The CDR3 DNA reads TGTGCCACTTCCACCGTTGGGCTAACCTACGAGCAGTACTTC. It encodes CATSTVGLTYEQYF.